These 27 T cell receptor beta chains were all obtained from the same sample, sequenced in a study of shared clonotypes between healthy human individuals. The table came from immunoSEQ multiplex PCR; TCRdb's copy has only in-frame clones and leaves some out. The repertoire holds about 2.4 million clones, with under 95% as singletons. Sequenced material: naive CD4+ T cells from PBMCs. Subset reported: CD45RA+ positively selected. The source is a man younger than 30 in good health. Some clones in this sample may be carry-over from other donors' samples.

Written as DNA, the CDR3 is TGCGCCAGCAGCTTTAAGATAGAGGGTGAAGCTTTCTTT. Residues: CASSFKIEGEAFF. The genes are TRBV5-1 and TRBJ1-1, with no clear D. The CDR3 has 13 residues. Germline V gene data show CDR1 as SGHRS and CDR2 as YFSETQ. The V gene lost 2 bases and the J gene lost 7 bases, with 12 bases spanning the gap. Using reference TRBV5-1 and TRBJ1-1 for the parts outside the CDR3, the full variable domain is KAGVTQTPRYLIKTRGQQVTLSCSPISGHRSVSWYQQTPGQGLQFLFEYFSETQRNKGNFPGRFSGRQFSNSRSEMNVSTLELGDSALYLCASSFKIEGEAFFGQGTRLTVV.

The genes are TRBV5-1 and TRBJ1-4, with 8 bases matching TRBD1. Trimming took 5 bases from V and 5 from J; bases not matched to a gene: 8. The length of the CDR3 is 15 residues. Germline V gene data show CDR1 as SGHRS and CDR2 as YFSETQ. The CDR3 spells CASREGTGSNEKLFF. The DNA for the CDR3 is TGCGCCAGCAGGGAGGGGACAGGTTCGAATGAAAAACTGTTTTTT.

The rearrangement links TRBV28 to TRBJ1-6; D not resolved. With 3 bases removed from V and 8 bases from J, the gap between germline ends came to 14 bases. CDR3 length equals 15 residues. Per germline, CDR1 MDHEN and CDR2 SYDVKM. In DNA, the CDR3 is TGTGCCAGCAGTTTGGTTAGTAGTGGAGATTCACCCCTCCACTTT. Its translation is CASSLVSSGDSPLHF.

This clone was observed a single time. The chain is built from TRBV2 and TRBJ1-1; a possible D gene is TRBD1 (5 bases). CDR1 SNHLY and CDR2 FYNNEI come from the germline V gene. Deletions cut 6 bases from V and 8 bases from J, with 16 bases between. CDR3 length: 13 residues. The CDR3 here is CASRAGNRNEAFF. The CDR3, as DNA: TGTGCCAGCAGGGCGGGGAACAGGAACGAAGCTTTCTTT.

This clone was seen a single time. This sequence joins TRBV5-5 and TRBJ1-5; 10 bases align to TRBD1. Germline V lookup: CDR1 SGHKS, CDR2 YYEKEE (reference sequence). The J segment lost 5 bases and the V segment lost 2 bases, leaving 7 bases of the junction unmatched. The CDR3 has 16 residues. The CDR3 protein is CASSFMTGGLDQPQHF. CDR3 DNA sequence: TGTGCCAGCAGCTTCATGACAGGGGGCTTGGATCAGCCCCAGCATTTT.

The chain couples TRBV5-1 to TRBJ2-7, with TRBD2 identical over 9 bases. Germline V gene data show CDR1 as SGHRS and CDR2 as YFSETQ. Unmatched junction bases numbered 9, after V lost 2 bases and J lost 6 bases. The CDR3 spans 15 residues. This CDR3 is CASSLAGGPPSEQYF. The CDR3 DNA sequence: TGCGCCAGCAGCTTAGCGGGGGGCCCCCCCTCCGAGCAGTACTTC.

The CDR3 sequence is CASSLTRAGNQPQHF. CDR3 sequence (DNA): TGTGCCAGCAGTCTCACACGGGCTGGAAATCAGCCCCAGCATTTT. The chain has TRBV6-6 and TRBJ1-5; D is ambiguous. The germline V gene has CDR1 MNHNY and CDR2 SVGAGI (reference sequence). The CDR3 is 15 amino acids. V was shortened by 5 bases and J by 4 bases, with 15 bases between the two germline ends.

The chain recombines TRBV6-4 with TRBJ1-2; 7 bases fit TRBD1. CDR1 and CDR2 (germline): MRHNA, SNTAGT. CDR3 length: 16 amino acids. Unmatched junction bases numbered 16, after V lost 4 bases and J lost 8 bases. The CDR3 here is CASSVSPVGLGGGYTF. The CDR3 DNA sequence: TGTGCCAGCAGTGTCTCCCCCGTGGGACTAGGGGGCGGCTACACCTTC.

V is TRBV9 and J is TRBJ1-1, with a tentative D call TRBD1 (5 bases). Deletions cut 4 bases from V and 5 bases from J, with 12 bases between. This CDR3 comprises 13 residues. Germline CDR1 reads SGDLS; CDR2 reads YYNGEE. The CDR3 coding sequence is TGTGCCAGCAGCCATGGGGGGAAGACTGAAGCTTTCTTT. Its protein is CASSHGGKTEAFF.

This sequence joins TRBV7-2 and TRBJ2-7; the D is unclear. V lost 5 bases, J lost 3 bases, and 11 bases lay in between. The CDR3 runs 13 residues. Germline assignment: CDR1 SGHTA and CDR2 FQGNSA. DNA of the CDR3: TGTGCCAGCAGCCGTGGGTACTTCTACGAGCAGTACTTC. This translates into CASSRGYFYEQYF.

The rearrangement joins TRBV5-1 to TRBJ2-5, with D hard to call. Germline CDR1 reads SGHRS; CDR2 reads YFSETQ. This CDR3 has 14 amino acids. Trimming cost V 2 bases and J 3 bases, with 11 bases left between them. The CDR3 is CASSLQPWEETQYF. The DNA for the CDR3 is TGCGCCAGCAGCTTACAGCCGTGGGAAGAGACCCAGTACTTC.

Notes on this clone: The sample contains more than one DNA sequence encoding this CDR3. The J gene is TRBJ2-3, the V gene TRBV6-5; D gene ambiguous. Looked up from germline, CDR1 is MNHEY and CDR2 is SVGAGI. CDR3 size: 11 residues. V lost 5 bases to trimming and J lost 6 bases, with 6 bases between them. DNA of the CDR3: TGTGCCAGCAGTCTGGGGGATACGCAGTATTTT. Its protein is CASSLGDTQYF.

V and J are TRBV4-2 and TRBJ1-3; D unclear. Deletions cut 2 bases from V and 4 bases from J, with 12 bases between. The V gene's germline CDR1 is LGHNA and CDR2 YNFKEQ. This CDR3 is 15 amino acids long. The CDR3 reads CASSQRGYGGNTIYF. The CDR3 DNA is TGTGCCAGCAGCCAACGAGGGTACGGCGGAAACACCATATATTTT.

This chain joins TRBV6-4 and TRBJ1-1; 9 bases are shared with TRBD1. Germline CDR1 MRHNA, CDR2 SNTAGT. J lost 2 bases, V lost 4 bases, and 8 bases had no gene match. This CDR3 has 16 amino acids. In DNA, the CDR3 is TGTGCCAGCAGTGCCGGCCCGGGACAGGGAAACACTGAAGCTTTCTTT. Translation gives CASSAGPGQGNTEAFF.

J is TRBJ1-3 and V is TRBV28; D is perhaps TRBD1 (5 bases). There are 16 residues in the CDR3. The germline V gene encodes CDR1 MDHEN and CDR2 SYDVKM. V dropped 1 base and J dropped 7 bases, with 17 bases sitting between them. The CDR3 DNA follows: TGTGCCAGCAGTTTATCGGGACTCCTTTATGTGAACACCATATATTTT. Encoded protein: CASSLSGLLYVNTIYF.

The chain employs TRBV7-9 and TRBJ2-3; D possibly corresponds to TRBD1 (6 bases). Trimming took off 4 bases at V and 2 bases at J, with 13 bases between the two ends. The CDR3 contains 15 residues. Germline CDR1 is SEHNR and CDR2 is FQNEAQ (reference sequence). The CDR3 sequence: CASSSDRTPTDTQYF. The DNA of the CDR3 is TGTGCCAGCAGCTCAGACAGGACCCCCACAGATACGCAGTATTTT.

The chain uses TRBV4-3 and TRBJ1-1; maybe TRBD1 (6 bases). CDR1 and CDR2 (germline): LGHNA, YSLEER. CDR3 length equals 16 residues. With 1 base removed from V and 2 bases from J, the gap between germline ends came to 14 bases. The CDR3 nucleotides are TGCGCCAGCAGCCAAGCCTCGACAGGATCCAACACTGAAGCTTTCTTT. Its protein is CASSQASTGSNTEAFF.

The V and J genes are TRBV14 and TRBJ2-7; possibly TRBD1 for D (6 bases). The CDR3 loop spans 16 amino acids. Trimming removed 1 base at V and 2 bases at J, with 15 bases between. The germline V gene encodes CDR1 SGHDN and CDR2 FVKESK. As DNA, the CDR3 is TGTGCCAGCAGCCAAGGCCGGCAGGGGAGCACCTACGAGCAGTACTTC. It is translated as CASSQGRQGSTYEQYF.

The chain carries TRBV11-2 and TRBJ1-3, with 8 bases matching TRBD1. Looked up from germline, CDR1 is SGHAT and CDR2 is FQNNGV. V was pared by 5 bases and J by 3 bases, with 9 bases of the junction left unmatched. The length of the CDR3 is 16 residues. The CDR3 is CASSPRTGTSGNTIYF. In DNA form, the CDR3 reads TGTGCCAGCAGCCCGAGGACAGGGACTAGTGGAAACACCATATATTTT.

This rearrangement joins TRBV30 to TRBJ1-2; D is undetermined. CDR1 GTSNPN and CDR2 SVGIG come from the germline V gene (reference sequence). The length of the CDR3 is 13 residues. The V gene lost 0 bases and the J gene lost 4 bases, with 9 bases spanning the gap. The CDR3 nucleotides are TGTGCCTGGAGTGTAAAATCTACCTATGGCTACACCTTC. Translating it yields CAWSVKSTYGYTF.

The chain has TRBV14 and TRBJ2-7; 7 bases are a match to TRBD1. J was trimmed by 4 bases and V by 6 bases; bases with no gene match: 6. The CDR3 runs 13 residues. The germline V gene has CDR1 SGHDN and CDR2 FVKESK. The CDR3 is CASSPGQIYEQYF. The CDR3 DNA sequence: TGTGCCAGCAGTCCGGGACAGATTTACGAGCAGTACTTC.

With regard to this clone: Different DNA sequences within this sample yield the same CDR3. The V gene is TRBV5-1, the J gene TRBJ1-1; D is unresolved. Germline CDR1 reads SGHRS; CDR2 reads YFSETQ. Trimming took off 0 bases at V and 5 bases at J, with 8 bases between the two ends. The CDR3 runs to 13 residues. The CDR3 reads CASSLASGTEAFF. The CDR3 DNA reads TGCGCCAGCAGCTTGGCCTCGGGGACTGAAGCTTTCTTT.

In its sample, this clone was seen a few times. CDR3 in amino acids: CASSFPRGSAGYTF. The CDR3 bases are TGTGCCAGCAGCTTCCCTCGGGGGTCTGCCGGCTACACCTTC. The rearrangement links TRBV11-2 to TRBJ1-2, with D tentatively TRBD1 (5 bases). Germline lookup yields CDR1 SGHAT and CDR2 FQNNGV. This CDR3 is built from 14 residues. The V and J ends lost 3 bases and 8 bases respectively, with 16 bases between them.

In regard to this clone: Mismatch with germline at one junction end may stem from a read error. The V gene is TRBV28, the J gene TRBJ1-2, with D possibly being TRBD1 (5 bases). Germline assignment: CDR1 MDHEN and CDR2 SYDVKM. The CDR3 length is 13 residues. The CDR3 DNA reads TGTGCCAGCAGGGACACACCTAACCATGGCTACACCTTC. Translation: CASRDTPNHGYTF.

This chain joins TRBV28 and TRBJ1-5; 10 bases line up with TRBD1. V lost 5 bases and J lost 9; bases outside the gene matches: 7. Germline V CDR1 and CDR2: MDHEN, SYDVKM. The CDR3 has 14 residues. DNA of the CDR3: TGTGCCAGCAGTGGAAGGACAGGGGGATCGCCCCAGCATTTT. Amino acids: CASSGRTGGSPQHF.

The chain couples TRBV5-1 to TRBJ2-1, with TRBD1 matching 9 bases. The trim removed 2 bases at V and 8 bases at J, leaving 11 bases unmatched. The CDR3 is 16 residues long. Germline V gives CDR1 SGHRS, CDR2 YFSETQ. The CDR3: CASSFAWDREDDEQFF. CDR3 nucleotides: TGCGCCAGCAGCTTCGCCTGGGACAGGGAGGACGATGAGCAGTTCTTC.

The chain is built from TRBV5-1 and TRBJ2-1; possibly TRBD2 for D (7 bases). The CDR3 is made up of 18 amino acids. Germline V gene lookup returns CDR1 SGHRS and CDR2 YFSETQ. V dropped 2 bases and J dropped 7 bases, with 25 bases sitting between them. CDR3 residues: CASSFRGGAPYRVNEQFF. The CDR3 DNA reads TGCGCCAGCAGCTTCAGGGGAGGGGCCCCATACAGGGTGAATGAGCAGTTCTTC.